Sequencing of this T cell receptor beta chain was carried out in a study of Tregs in tolerant kidney transplant recipients. Study observations and caveats: Validation in larger populations is needed because few patients were studied. This study did not directly address biological reproducibility.

Regarding this clone: What it binds is not known.

Unstimulated Tregs (CD4+CD25+CD127-) and CD4+CD25- non-Tregs were sorted from PBMCs. Regulatory T cells were sorted from thawed PBMCs rested overnight at 37°C with around 200 IU/ml IL-2. Sequencing was performed with immunoSEQ multiplex PCR; in TCRdb, only in-frame clones are kept and a portion is missing. Of about 46,000 clones listed, under 95% are singletons. The sequence was obtained from a human donor in good health. Sequenced sample: Tregs from blood.

The CDR3 sequence: CASNRLGYNEQFF. The CDR3 DNA is TGCGCCAGCAACCGACTGGGCTACAATGAGCAGTTCTTC. This rearrangement joins TRBV10-1 to TRBJ2-1, with D unresolved. This CDR3 contains 13 residues. V gave up 7 bases and J gave up 3 bases, with 10 bases separating them. The V gene's germline CDR1 is WNHNN and CDR2 SYGVQD (reference sequence).